These T cell receptor beta chains were read from a single sample in a study of PD-1 blockade in classical Hodgkin lymphoma. Sequencing was performed with immunoSEQ multiplex PCR; in TCRdb, only in-frame clones are kept and a portion is missing. The sample yields approximately 84,000 clones, 75% to 90% seen once. Source: peripheral blood mononuclear cells (PBMCs), taken at baseline. The receptors were sampled from a human donor with classical Hodgkin lymphoma. Each CDR3 is given with its conserved first and last residue. Fields, in order: clone size, D gene, J gene, V gene, CDR3 DNA, CDR3 protein. A D gene is named only where the DNA matches it firmly. Size tells how often a clone was seen (once, few, many) or the class of an expanded clone, and some rows leave it out.

NA	TRBD2	TRBJ2-3	TRBV28	TGTGCCAGCACCTTCCTGAGGGGACTAAGAACCACAGATACGCAGTATTTT	CASTFLRGLRTTDTQYF
NA	NA	TRBJ1-5	TRBV29-1	TGCAGCGTTGGTGGGGCGGATCAGCCCCAGCATTTT	CSVGGADQPQHF
NA	NA	TRBJ2-2	TRBV20-1	TGCAGTGCTAGGAACACCGGGGAGCTGTTTTTT	CSARNTGELFF
NA	NA	TRBJ1-1	TRBV18	TGTGCCAGCTCACCAATGACAGAAAGGACTGAAGCTTTCTTT	CASSPMTERTEAFF
NA	NA	TRBJ1-2	TRBV30	TGTGCCTGGGATGGGACCGGACTCCAGGATGGCTACACCTTC	CAWDGTGLQDGYTF
NA	NA	TRBJ2-2	TRBV2	TGTGCCAGCACCGGAGCCTATCCTAACACCGGGGAGCTGTTTTTT	CASTGAYPNTGELFF
NA	NA	TRBJ2-7	TRBV4-1	TGCGCCAGCAGCCAAGAACAGAGGCGGGTCTACGAGCAGTACTTC	CASSQEQRRVYEQYF
NA	TRBD2	TRBJ2-2	TRBV6-1	TGTGCCAGCAGTGGGCCTAGCGGTAACACCGGGGAGCTGTTTTTT	CASSGPSGNTGELFF
NA	TRBD1	TRBJ1-5	TRBV5-1	TGCGCCAGCAGCTTGGTCCGATATCGACAGGGGGCGAGGCAGCCCCAGCATTTT	CASSLVRYRQGARQPQHF
NA	NA	TRBJ1-2	TRBV6-5	TGTGCCAGCAGTTACAGTACAGACATCTATGGCTACACCTTC	CASSYSTDIYGYTF
NA	TRBD2	TRBJ2-1	TRBV2	TGTGCCAGCAGCATGCAAGGGCTAGCGGGAGAGGGGCAGTTCTTC	CASSMQGLAGEGQFF
NA	NA	TRBJ1-2	TRBV4-1	TGCGCCAGCAGCCAAGATTGGGCTGCCTTCCTCAATGGCTACACCTTC	CASSQDWAAFLNGYTF
many	TRBD1	TRBJ1-1	TRBV5-4	TGTGCCAGCAGCCCAACCAGGGGGCCGAGCACTGAAGCTTTCTTT	CASSPTRGPSTEAFF
NA	NA	TRBJ2-2	TRBV19	TGTGCCAGTATTGGGACCGGAGGGACCGGGGAGCTGTTTTTT	CASIGTGGTGELFF
NA	TRBD2	TRBJ2-3	TRBV18	TGTGCCAGCTCACCACCAGAGGCTAGCGGGATGAGGACAGATACGCAGTATTTT	CASSPPEASGMRTDTQYF
NA	NA	TRBJ1-4	TRBV7-2	TGTGCCAGCAGATCCGGGGGGACTAATGAAAAACTGTTTTTT	CASRSGGTNEKLFF
NA	NA	TRBJ2-5	TRBV5-6	TGTGCCAGCAGCTTGGTGCAAGAGACCCAGTACTTC	CASSLVQETQYF
NA	NA	TRBJ2-3	TRBV5-1	TGCGCCAGCAGCTCACGGATGGGGGCGGCAGTAGATACGCAGTATTTT	CASSSRMGAAVDTQYF